One and the same sample provided the 23 T cell receptor beta chains below, sequenced in a study of Graves' ophthalmopathy and Graves' hyperthyroidism. For repertoire sequencing, the TCR beta CDR3 regions were amplified from RNA transcripts. First-round RT-PCR relied on HTBI primers, and a second-round multiplex PCR came next. TCRdb re-derived calls from the multiplex PCR reads in MiXCR, one entry per CDR3 protein. Of 400,000 to 450,000 distinct CDR3 sequences in the sample, under 25% were seen once. The specimen sequenced was peripheral blood. These receptors all stem from a woman between 18 and 30 years old with stable Graves' hyperthyroidism.

This clonotype was counted at least ten times. This chain joins TRBV25-1 and TRBJ2-4; D is tentatively TRBD1 or TRBD2 (5 bases each). Germline values: CDR1 MGHDK, CDR2 SYGVNS. V was trimmed by 2 bases and J by 8 bases, leaving 19 bases between them. The length of the CDR3 is 16 residues. The CDR3 DNA sequence: TGTGCCAGCAGTGAAGGACCCGGGGCGAGGGAAGACATTCAGTACTTC. Translated: CASSEGPGAREDIQYF.

This clonotype has a count of ten or more. The rearrangement links TRBV6-1 to TRBJ1-3; D is unclear. CDR3 size: 12 residues. V was trimmed by 10 bases and J by 0 bases, leaving 7 bases between them. Germline V lookup: CDR1 MNHNS, CDR2 SASEGT. CDR3 in amino acids: CATSGSGNTIYF. Written as DNA, the CDR3 is TGTGCCACATCAGGCTCTGGAAACACCATATATTTT.

This clonotype was counted many times. V is TRBV6-1 and J is TRBJ2-2; the match to TRBD1 covers 7 bases. This CDR3 is built from 16 residues. In germline, CDR1 is MNHNS, CDR2 SASEGT. Germline trimming cut 6 bases from V and 2 bases from J; bases unmatched to any gene: 9. The CDR3: CASRTKTGFNTGELFF. DNA for the CDR3: TGTGCCAGCAGAACTAAGACAGGGTTTAACACCGGGGAGCTGTTTTTT.

This chain links TRBV25-1 with TRBJ2-7; 10 nucleotides line up with TRBD1. The junction had 11 bases not matched to a gene; V was cut back by 6 bases and J by 6 bases. In germline, CDR1 is MGHDK, CDR2 SYGVNS. The CDR3 is made up of 15 amino acids. The CDR3 bases are TGTGCCAGCAGCGGGGGGGGGACAGGGGTAGCCGAGCAGTACTTC. Translating gives CASSGGGTGVAEQYF.

This clonotype was detected many times. The gene calls are TRBV18 and TRBJ1-1, with 10 positions matching TRBD1. The CDR3 is made up of 13 amino acids. Trimming at V came to 3 bases and at J to 5 bases, leaving 0 bases not matched to a gene. Germline assignment: CDR1 KGHSH and CDR2 LQKENI. The CDR3 reads CASSPGQGTEAFF. The CDR3 coding sequence is TGTGCCAGCTCACCGGGACAGGGGACTGAAGCTTTCTTT.

The sample holds many counts of this clonotype. The rearrangement uses TRBV27 and TRBJ2-4, with D possibly TRBD1 on 5 matching bases. This CDR3 contains 13 residues. Trimming took 2 bases from V and 3 from J, leaving 5 bases between them. Germline loops: CDR1 MNHEY, CDR2 SMNVEV (reference sequence). Here the CDR3 reads CASSLDSKNIQYF. The CDR3 bases are TGTGCCAGCAGTTTAGACAGCAAAAACATTCAGTACTTC.

The table lists this clonotype with many counts. This chain joins TRBV28 and TRBJ1-5, with D perhaps TRBD1 (5 bases). There are 15 residues in the CDR3. The germline gives CDR1 MDHEN, CDR2 SYDVKM. V lost 3 bases and J 3 bases, leaving 12 bases between the germline ends. CDR3: CASSFPPGNNQPQHF. For the CDR3, the DNA is TGTGCCAGCAGTTTCCCTCCAGGGAACAATCAGCCCCAGCATTTT.

This chain joins TRBV29-1 and TRBJ2-2; 8 bases agree with TRBD1. V shed 0 bases and J 5 bases; nucleotides not matched to a gene: 5. The CDR3 consists of 15 residues. Germline CDR1 is SQVTM and CDR2 is ANQGSEA. The CDR3 reads CSVEETTGVTGELFF. CDR3 nucleotide sequence: TGCAGCGTTGAAGAAACGACAGGGGTGACCGGGGAGCTGTTTTTT.

In its sample, this clonotype was seen many times. This chain uses TRBV20-1 with TRBJ2-7; the match to TRBD2 covers 11 bases. V lost 3 bases, J lost 4 bases, and 5 bases stayed unmatched. Germline CDR1 and CDR2: DFQATT and SNEGSKA (reference sequence). The CDR3 spans 14 residues. The CDR3 protein is CSASSLAGVYEQYF. In nucleotides, the CDR3 is TGCAGTGCTAGTTCACTAGCGGGAGTTTACGAGCAGTACTTC.

At least ten counts were recorded for this clonotype. This sequence joins TRBV6-5 and TRBJ2-7; D call uncertain. The CDR3 contains 15 residues. Trimming left V 2 bases short and J 3 bases short, with 14 bases between. From germline, CDR1 is MNHEY and CDR2 SVGAGI. For the CDR3, the DNA is TGTGCCAGCAGTTACGAGCCTCACTCGGGCTACGAGCAGTACTTC. Protein sequence: CASSYEPHSGYEQYF.

This clonotype was picked up many times. V and J are TRBV24-1 and TRBJ2-7, with D possibly being TRBD1 or TRBD2 (5 bases each). In germline, CDR1 is KGHDR, CDR2 SFDVKD. This CDR3 spans 12 amino acids. V was cut by 9 bases and J by 6 bases, with 14 bases left in between. The CDR3 spells CATGDPLGEQYF. The CDR3 DNA sequence: TGTGCCACCGGGGACCCCCTCGGCGAGCAGTACTTC.

This clonotype was counted many times. The chain uses TRBV6-1 and TRBJ1-6, with 7 bases that match TRBD1. Germline loops: CDR1 MNHNS, CDR2 SASEGT. The CDR3 is 13 residues long. Trimming removed 6 bases from V and 11 bases from J; junction bases left unmatched: 7. CDR3: CASRPGQMTPLHF. The CDR3 bases are TGTGCCAGCAGGCCGGGACAGATGACACCCCTCCACTTT.

The chain carries TRBV29-1 and TRBJ2-2; D is uncertain. The CDR3 has 13 amino acids. In germline, CDR1 is SQVTM, CDR2 ANQGSEA. V was trimmed by 4 bases and J by 9 bases, leaving 15 bases between them. Written as DNA, the CDR3 is TGCAGCGTTGTTGTAGGGCAGACCCGGGAGCTGTTTTTT. Residues: CSVVVGQTRELFF.

This clonotype was found many times. The chain couples TRBV3-1 to TRBJ2-5, with TRBD2 matching over 7 bases. This CDR3 is 17 amino acids long. Germline CDR1 is LGHDT and CDR2 is YNNKEL (reference sequence). J lost 5 bases, V lost 2 bases, and 14 bases had no gene match. The CDR3 protein is CASSQFPGREGDETQYF. CDR3 sequence (DNA): TGTGCCAGCAGCCAATTCCCTGGTAGGGAGGGTGACGAGACCCAGTACTTC.

This clonotype was seen at least ten times. The chain is built from TRBV2 and TRBJ2-7; TRBD2 agrees at 8 bases. The CDR3 runs to 14 residues. In germline, CDR1 is SNHLY, CDR2 FYNNEI. Trimming took 8 bases from V and 1 from J; bases not matched to a gene: 7. The CDR3 protein is CASGGSGASYEQYF. CDR3 nucleotides: TGTGCCAGCGGTGGTAGCGGGGCGTCCTACGAGCAGTACTTC.

At least ten counts were recorded for this clonotype. The chain has TRBV4-1 and TRBJ1-2, with a tentative D call TRBD1 (5 bases). CDR1 MGHRA and CDR2 YSYEKL come from the germline V gene. This CDR3 region has 15 residues. V was pared by 1 base and J by 4 bases, with 13 bases between. CDR3 sequence: CASSQGGLRIYGYTF. DNA of the CDR3: TGCGCCAGCAGCCAAGGGGGGTTGAGGATCTATGGCTACACCTTC.

The table lists this clonotype with many counts. CDR3 residues: CASRTGALDTEAFF. The CDR3 bases are TGTGCCAGCAGGACGGGGGCGCTTGACACTGAAGCTTTCTTT. The chain uses TRBV12-3 or TRBV12-4 and TRBJ1-1; TRBD1 might be the D (6 bases). This CDR3 contains 14 residues. Trimming took off 6 bases at V and 3 bases at J, with 14 bases between the two ends.

Many counts were recorded for this clonotype. The rearrangement uses TRBV7-2 and TRBJ2-7; 14 bases line up with TRBD2. The V gene end was trimmed by 5 bases and the J gene end by 6 bases; junction bases not matched to a gene: 9. This CDR3 has 16 residues. CDR1 is SGHTA and CDR2 is FQGNSA in the germline V gene. CDR3 DNA: TGTGCCAGCAGCATGACTAGCGGGAGGGCCTACCGCGAGCAGTACTTC. This encodes CASSMTSGRAYREQYF.

The chain couples TRBV6-5 to TRBJ2-7; D is possibly TRBD2 (6 bases). The CDR3 runs 15 residues. The germline V gene encodes CDR1 MNHEY and CDR2 SVGAGI. V lost 0 bases and J 3 bases, leaving 12 bases between the germline ends. The DNA for the CDR3 is TGTGCCAGCAGTTACTCCTCCGGGAGAGGCTACGAGCAGTACTTC. Encoded protein: CASSYSSGRGYEQYF.

This clonotype was recorded at least ten times. The chain employs TRBV12-3 or TRBV12-4 and TRBJ1-6; TRBD1 aligns across 8 bases. There are 14 residues in the CDR3. V trimming: 5 bases; J trimming: 7 bases; junction bases outside the gene matches: 4. CDR3 in amino acids: CASSRDRLNSPLHF. In DNA, the CDR3 is TGTGCCAGCAGTCGGGACAGGCTGAATTCACCCCTCCACTTT.

This clonotype was recorded many times. As DNA, the CDR3 is TGCAGTGCTAGTTACCCTCGGTGGGGGACTAGTCTCTCCTACGAGCAGTACTTC. Translated: CSASYPRWGTSLSYEQYF. V gene TRBV20-1 combines with J gene TRBJ2-7; 8 bases line up with TRBD2. The germline CDR1 and CDR2 sequences are DFQATT and SNEGSKA (reference sequence). J was trimmed by 0 bases and V by 3 bases; bases with no gene match: 16. This CDR3 contains 18 residues.

The genes are TRBV14 and TRBJ2-5; weak D call: TRBD1 (5 bases). The V gene's germline CDR1 is SGHDN and CDR2 FVKESK. The CDR3 runs 15 residues. V lost 5 bases and J 1 base, leaving 14 bases between the germline ends. The CDR3 sequence: CASSKVITGQETQYF. CDR3 nucleotides: TGTGCCAGCAGCAAGGTTATAACAGGCCAAGAGACCCAGTACTTC. The entire variable domain, with the rest obtained from reference TRBV14 and TRBJ2-5, is as follows: EAGVTQFPSHSVIEKGQTVTLRCDPISGHDNLYWYRRVMGKEIKFLLHFVKESKQDESGMPNNRFLAERTGGTYSTLKVQPAELEDSGVYFCASSKVITGQETQYFGPGTRLLVL.

There are many counts of this clonotype. The chain employs TRBV24-1 and TRBJ2-5; D is unclear. This CDR3 is 11 amino acids long. CDR1 is KGHDR, CDR2 SFDVKD, per germline. Trimming removed 4 bases at V and 3 bases at J, with 2 bases between. The CDR3 here is CATSDEETQYF. In nucleotides, the CDR3 is TGTGCCACCAGTGACGAAGAGACCCAGTACTTC.